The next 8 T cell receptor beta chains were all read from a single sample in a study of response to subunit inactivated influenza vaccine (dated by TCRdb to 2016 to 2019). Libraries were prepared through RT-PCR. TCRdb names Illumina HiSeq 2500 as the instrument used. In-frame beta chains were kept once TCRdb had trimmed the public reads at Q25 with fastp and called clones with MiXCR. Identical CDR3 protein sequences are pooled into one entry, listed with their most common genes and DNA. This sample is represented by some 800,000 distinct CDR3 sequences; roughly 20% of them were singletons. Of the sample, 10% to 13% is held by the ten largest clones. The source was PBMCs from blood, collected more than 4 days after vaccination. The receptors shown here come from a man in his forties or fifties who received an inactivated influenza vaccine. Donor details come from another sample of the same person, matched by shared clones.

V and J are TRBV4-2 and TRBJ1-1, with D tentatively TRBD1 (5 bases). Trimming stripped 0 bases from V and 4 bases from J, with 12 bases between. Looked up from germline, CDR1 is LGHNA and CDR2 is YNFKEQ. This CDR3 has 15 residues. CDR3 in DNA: TGTGCCAGCAGCCAAGAGGCCCCGGGGGGCACTGAAGCTTTCTTT. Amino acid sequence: CASSQEAPGGTEAFF.

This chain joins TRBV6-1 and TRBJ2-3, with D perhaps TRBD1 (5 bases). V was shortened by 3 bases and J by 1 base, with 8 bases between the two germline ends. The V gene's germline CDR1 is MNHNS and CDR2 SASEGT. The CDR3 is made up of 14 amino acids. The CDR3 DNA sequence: TGTGCCAGCAGTGACATACAGGGCACAGATACGCAGTATTTT. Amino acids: CASSDIQGTDTQYF.

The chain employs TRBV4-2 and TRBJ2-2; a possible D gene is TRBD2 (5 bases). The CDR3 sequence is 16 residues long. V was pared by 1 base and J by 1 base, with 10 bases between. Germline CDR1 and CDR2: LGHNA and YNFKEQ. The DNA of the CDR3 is TGTGCCAGCAGCCAAGTTAGCGCAGGGAACACCGGGGAGCTGTTTTTT. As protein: CASSQVSAGNTGELFF.

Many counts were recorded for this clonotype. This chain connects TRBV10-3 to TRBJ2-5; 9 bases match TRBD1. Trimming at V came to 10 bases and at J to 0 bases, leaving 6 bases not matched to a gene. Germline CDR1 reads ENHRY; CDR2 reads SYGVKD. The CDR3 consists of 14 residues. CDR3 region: CATRNRGHQETQYF. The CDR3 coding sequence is TGTGCCACTCGAAACAGGGGGCACCAAGAGACCCAGTACTTC.

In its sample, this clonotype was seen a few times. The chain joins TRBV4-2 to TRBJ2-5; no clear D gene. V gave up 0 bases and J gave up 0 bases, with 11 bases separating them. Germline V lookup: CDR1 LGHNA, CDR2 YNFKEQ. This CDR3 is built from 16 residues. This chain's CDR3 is CASSQESHSYQETQYF. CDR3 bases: TGTGCCAGCAGCCAAGAGAGTCACAGTTACCAAGAGACCCAGTACTTC.

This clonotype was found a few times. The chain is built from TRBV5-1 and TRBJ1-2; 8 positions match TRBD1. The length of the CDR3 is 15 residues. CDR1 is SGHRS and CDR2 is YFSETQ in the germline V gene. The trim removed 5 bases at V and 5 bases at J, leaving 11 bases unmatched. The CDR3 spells CASRPGTGQGYGYTF. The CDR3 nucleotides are TGCGCCAGCAGGCCAGGGACAGGCCAAGGGTATGGCTACACCTTC.

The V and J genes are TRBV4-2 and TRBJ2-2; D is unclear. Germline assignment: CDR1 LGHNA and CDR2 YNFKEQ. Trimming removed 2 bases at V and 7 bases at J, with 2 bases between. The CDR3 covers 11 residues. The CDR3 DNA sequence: TGTGCCAGCAGCCAATTCGGGGAGCTGTTTTTT. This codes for CASSQFGELFF.

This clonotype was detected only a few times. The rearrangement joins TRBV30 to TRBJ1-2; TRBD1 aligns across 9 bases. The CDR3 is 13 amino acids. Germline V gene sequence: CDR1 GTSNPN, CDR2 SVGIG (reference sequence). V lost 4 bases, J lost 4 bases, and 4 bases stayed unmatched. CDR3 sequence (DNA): TGTGCCTGGATAAGGGACAGGGCCTATGGCTACACCTTC. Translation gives CAWIRDRAYGYTF.